These 17 T cell receptor beta chains originate from one sample sequenced in a study of shared clonotypes between healthy human individuals. Selected positively for CCR7 and CD45RO-negative, naive CD8 cells excluded terminally differentiated effector memory CD45RA+ cells. The data were produced by immunoSEQ multiplex PCR, yet TCRdb's version contains in-frame clones alone and is incomplete. Among hundreds of thousands of clones listed, about 90% were seen once. Material for sequencing was naive CD8+ T cells sorted from blood. Receptor source: a young man in good health.

To note about this clone: Other DNA sequences of this sample code for an identical CDR3. This sequence joins TRBV6-5 and TRBJ2-1; TRBD1 or TRBD2 may be the D gene (7 bases each). V lost 9 bases to trimming and J lost 7 bases, with 13 bases between them. The CDR3 contains 12 residues. The germline V gene has CDR1 MNHEY and CDR2 SVGAGI. This chain's CDR3 is CASSQGGNEQFF. The CDR3 nucleotides read TGTGCCAGTTCGCAGGGGGGGAATGAGCAGTTCTTC.

The genes are TRBV5-5 and TRBJ2-7, with 9 bases matching TRBD1. The ends lost 4 bases at V and 4 bases at J; junction bases unmatched: 12. CDR1 and CDR2 (germline): SGHKS, YYEKEE (reference sequence). The CDR3 totals 16 residues. DNA of the CDR3: TGTGCCAGCAGCCCGGGACAGGGAAGACTCCAATACGAGCAGTACTTC. Its protein is CASSPGQGRLQYEQYF.

The chain combines TRBV27 with TRBJ2-3; D may be TRBD1 or TRBD2 (5 bases each). Germline V lookup: CDR1 MNHEY, CDR2 SMNVEV (reference sequence). The CDR3 has 15 residues. The V end was cut by 8 bases, the J end by 4 bases, with 19 bases between. In DNA, the CDR3 is TGTGCCAGCGGCTCCGGGACCCGGAGCCCAGATACGCAGTATTTT. It is translated as CASGSGTRSPDTQYF.

This chain joins TRBV7-9 and TRBJ2-1; D is undetermined. The CDR3 consists of 15 residues. Germline V lookup: CDR1 SEHNR, CDR2 FQNEAQ (reference sequence). The germline V and J ends were trimmed by 2 bases and 5 bases, with 13 bases remaining between them. In DNA form, the CDR3 reads TGTGCCAGCAGCTTACCCCCAGCTAGTGACAATGAGCAGTTCTTC. It yields the protein CASSLPPASDNEQFF.

V usage is TRBV29-1 and J usage is TRBJ1-2, with D possibly matching TRBD1 (6 bases). V was pared by 7 bases and J by 2 bases, with 11 bases between. The CDR3 runs to 12 residues. Looked up from germline, CDR1 is SQVTM and CDR2 is ANQGSEA. Here the CDR3 DNA reads TGCAGCGCCGCAACAGGGAACTATGGCTACACCTTC. This sequence encodes CSAATGNYGYTF.

This chain joins TRBV30 and TRBJ2-3; D is possibly TRBD2 (6 bases). V dropped 3 bases and J dropped 4 bases, with 20 bases sitting between them. The CDR3 contains 16 residues. Germline V lookup: CDR1 GTSNPN, CDR2 SVGIG (reference sequence). Written as DNA, the CDR3 is TGTGCCTGGAGGAGGGTAGCGGAAAAAGAACCAGATACGCAGTATTTT. It translates to CAWRRVAEKEPDTQYF.

This clone was seen a handful of times. The rearrangement joins TRBV6-6 to TRBJ2-7; D is undetermined. Per the germline V gene, CDR1 is MNHNY and CDR2 is SVGAGI (reference sequence). Trimming took off 5 bases at V and 10 bases at J, with 15 bases between the two ends. The CDR3 runs to 12 residues. CDR3 in amino acids: CASSPLRSDQYF. In DNA form, the CDR3 reads TGTGCCAGCAGTCCACTCCGGTCGGACCAGTACTTC.

V usage is TRBV12-5 and J usage is TRBJ1-2; 12 bases are a match to TRBD1. V was clipped by 1 base and J by 6 bases; unmatched bases: 15. Germline V gene lookup returns CDR1 LGHNT and CDR2 FRNRAP. The CDR3 extends over 19 amino acids. CDR3 DNA: TGTGCTAGTGGTTTGGGAGTCCGGGACAGGGGGCTCCCCCTTGATGGCTACACCTTC. Residues: CASGLGVRDRGLPLDGYTF.

The chain is built from TRBV7-9 and TRBJ2-7; 8 nucleotides line up with TRBD2. The CDR3 length is 18 residues. Per germline, CDR1 SEHNR and CDR2 FQNEAQ (reference sequence). Trimming took 2 bases from V and 0 from J; bases not matched to a gene: 12. The CDR3 DNA sequence: TGTGCCAGCAGCTTACTAGCGGGCGCCGTAAGGAGCTCCTACGAGCAGTACTTC. Its translation is CASSLLAGAVRSSYEQYF.

The chain recombines TRBV5-6 with TRBJ2-7; D is tentatively TRBD1 or TRBD2 (5 bases each). Germline CDR1 is SGHDT and CDR2 is YYEEEE. The V gene lost 4 bases and the J gene lost 6 bases, with 23 bases spanning the gap. The CDR3 extends over 16 amino acids. This CDR3 is CASSLGAGRRGLEQYF. The CDR3 region has the DNA TGTGCCAGCAGCCTCGGGGCGGGCAGACGGGGTCTCGAGCAGTACTTC.

This clone has just one count. The chain employs TRBV27 and TRBJ2-1; TRBD2 matches at 11 bases. This CDR3 has 16 residues. The germline V gene has CDR1 MNHEY and CDR2 SMNVEV (reference sequence). Trimming removed 1 base from V and 6 bases from J; junction bases left unmatched: 5. Here the CDR3 DNA reads TGTGCCAGCAGTTTATGGCTAGCGGGAGGAAGCAATGAGCAGTTCTTC. This translates into CASSLWLAGGSNEQFF.

This chain uses TRBV5-1 with TRBJ2-7, with TRBD2 matching 10 bases. The CDR3 sequence is 16 residues long. Germline CDR1 SGHRS, CDR2 YFSETQ. The V segment lost 1 base and the J segment 4 bases; nucleotides outside the gene matches: 8. The CDR3 DNA reads TGCGCCAGCAGCTTGTATCTAGCGGGAGAGACTTACGAGCAGTACTTC. Translated, it gives CASSLYLAGETYEQYF.

This chain connects TRBV28 to TRBJ1-2; D perhaps matches TRBD1 (5 bases). Germline CDR1 is MDHEN and CDR2 is SYDVKM. V was trimmed by 5 bases and J by 5 bases, leaving 21 bases between them. The CDR3 length is 16 residues. In nucleotides, the CDR3 is TGTGCCAGCAGTCATCCCCCGGGGCAGGGTGATTATGGCTACACCTTC. It specifies CASSHPPGQGDYGYTF.

The rearrangement uses TRBV29-1 and TRBJ2-7; no definite D call. The germline V gene encodes CDR1 SQVTM and CDR2 ANQGSEA. This CDR3 is built from 13 residues. The V end was cut by 2 bases, the J end by 2 bases, with 10 bases between. The CDR3 protein is CSVEQDSPYEQYF. CDR3 DNA: TGCAGCGTTGAACAGGATTCTCCCTACGAGCAGTACTTC.

This chain links TRBV7-8 with TRBJ1-5, with 9 nucleotides matching TRBD1. V lost 5 bases and J lost 1; bases outside the gene matches: 9. Germline V gives CDR1 SGHVS, CDR2 FQNEAQ. The CDR3 runs to 17 residues. The CDR3 DNA is TGTGCCAGCAGCGACGGGACAGGGCTGGGGAGCAATCAGCCCCAGCATTTT. Protein sequence: CASSDGTGLGSNQPQHF. Full variable domain (rest looked up from reference TRBV7-8 and TRBJ1-5): GAGVSQSPRYKVAKRGQDVALRCDPISGHVSLFWYQQALGQGPEFLTYFQNEAQLDKSGLPSDRFFAERPEGSVSTLKIQRTQQEDSAVYLCASSDGTGLGSNQPQHFGDGTRLSIL.

The chain uses TRBV4-1 and TRBJ1-5, with 9 bases fitting TRBD1. CDR1 MGHRA and CDR2 YSYEKL come from the germline V gene. V trimming: 5 bases; J trimming: 6 bases; junction bases outside the gene matches: 8. There are 15 residues in the CDR3. CDR3 loop: CASSTVTGGFQPQHF. CDR3 nucleotides: TGCGCCAGCAGCACTGTAACAGGGGGCTTTCAGCCCCAGCATTTT.

This chain joins TRBV28 and TRBJ2-3; maybe TRBD2 (7 bases). Germline lookup yields CDR1 MDHEN and CDR2 SYDVKM. V lost 5 bases, J lost 6 bases, and 12 bases lay in between. The CDR3 has 13 residues. CDR3: CASSPRGADTQYF. The DNA of the CDR3 is TGTGCCAGCAGTCCCCGGGGGGCGGATACGCAGTATTTT.